This entry concerns a single T cell receptor (beta chain). Its antigen is still unknown. The CDR3 loop spans 15 amino acids. J gave up 7 bases and V 4 bases, and 8 bases lay outside the gene matches. Germline V gene sequence: CDR1 MNHEY, CDR2 SVGAGI. This specimen comes from a study of cytomegalovirus exposure and HLA in healthy donors. Sequencing was performed with immunoSEQ multiplex PCR; in TCRdb, only in-frame clones are kept and a portion is missing. Of more than 45,000 clones in the sample, over 90% were seen once. Study-wide results and caveats: The study found most TCR sequences rare, yet found some public TCRs in many donors.

The receptor's source is a man between 18 and 35 years old in good health and CMV-seronegative. The chain has TRBV6-5 and TRBJ1-3; TRBD1 aligns across 9 bases. The sequencing sample was made of PBMCs. The CDR3 region has the DNA TGTGCCAGCAGTTCCGGGGGACAGGGTGGGAACACCATATATTTT. Translated, it gives CASSSGGQGGNTIYF.